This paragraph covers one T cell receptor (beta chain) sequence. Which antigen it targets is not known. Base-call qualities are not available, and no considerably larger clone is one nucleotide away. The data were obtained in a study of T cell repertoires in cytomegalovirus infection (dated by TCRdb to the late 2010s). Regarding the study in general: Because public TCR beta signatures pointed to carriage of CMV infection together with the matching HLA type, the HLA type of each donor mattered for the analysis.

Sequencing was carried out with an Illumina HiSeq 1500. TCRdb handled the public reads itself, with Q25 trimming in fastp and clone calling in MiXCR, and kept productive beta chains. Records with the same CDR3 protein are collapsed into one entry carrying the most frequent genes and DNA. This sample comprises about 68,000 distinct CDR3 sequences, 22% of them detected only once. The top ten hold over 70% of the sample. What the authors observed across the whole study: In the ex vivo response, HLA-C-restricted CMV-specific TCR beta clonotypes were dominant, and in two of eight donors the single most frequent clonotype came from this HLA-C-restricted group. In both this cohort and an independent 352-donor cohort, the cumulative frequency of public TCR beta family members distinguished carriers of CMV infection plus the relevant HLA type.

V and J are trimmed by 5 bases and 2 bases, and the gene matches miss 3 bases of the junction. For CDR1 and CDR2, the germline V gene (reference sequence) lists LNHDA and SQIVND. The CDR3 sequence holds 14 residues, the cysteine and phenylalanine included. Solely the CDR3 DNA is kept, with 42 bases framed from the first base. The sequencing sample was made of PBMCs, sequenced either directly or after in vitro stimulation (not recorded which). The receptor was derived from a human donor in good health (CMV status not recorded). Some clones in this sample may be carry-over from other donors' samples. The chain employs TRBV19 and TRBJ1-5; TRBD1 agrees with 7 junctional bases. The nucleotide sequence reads TGTGCCAGTAGTTTACAGGGGCGCAATCAGCCCCAGCATTTT. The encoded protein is CASSLQGRNQPQHF.